Following are 17 T cell receptor beta chains from one sample sequenced in a study of shared clonotypes between healthy human individuals. Libraries were prepared by immunoSEQ multiplex PCR; TCRdb keeps only in-frame clonotypes and omits some of them. This sample has 550,000 to 850,000 clones, with just under 75% found just once. The sequenced sample consisted of memory CD4+ T cells sorted from blood. Subset defined: CD45RA-negative fraction. These receptors came from a woman aged 25 to 39 in good health.

This chain joins TRBV6-5 and TRBJ2-7; the match to TRBD2 covers 7 bases. From germline, CDR1 is MNHEY and CDR2 SVGAGI. This CDR3 has 14 amino acids. V lost 7 bases and J lost 4; bases outside the gene matches: 10. The CDR3 DNA reads as TGTGCCAGCATCAAGGGGAGGGGTGGGTACGAGCAGTACTTC. It is translated as CASIKGRGGYEQYF.

V and J are TRBV29-1 and TRBJ2-7, with D possibly matching TRBD2 (6 bases). Between the trimmed V and J ends, which lost 8 bases and 7 bases, there was a span of 18 bases. The CDR3 consists of 12 residues. Germline assignment: CDR1 SQVTM and CDR2 ANQGSEA. DNA for the CDR3: TGCAGCCTACTAGATAGCGGAGGGGAGCAGTACTTC. Amino acid sequence: CSLLDSGGEQYF.

The chain carries TRBV4-2 and TRBJ2-5; D is ambiguous. The length of the CDR3 is 14 residues. The germline CDR1 and CDR2 sequences are LGHNA and YNFKEQ. The V end was cut by 5 bases, the J end by 2 bases, with 12 bases between. The CDR3 here is CASSAQSDQETQYF. The CDR3 coding sequence is TGTGCCAGCAGCGCCCAAAGCGATCAAGAGACCCAGTACTTC.

For this clone: Different DNA sequences within this sample yield the same CDR3. The chain recombines TRBV4-2 with TRBJ2-5; D call uncertain. This CDR3 is built from 11 residues. Germline V CDR1 and CDR2: LGHNA, YNFKEQ. V lost 4 bases and J lost 1, with 1 base in between. CDR3 in DNA: TGTGCCAGCAGCCGCCAAGAGACCCAGTACTTC. The encoded protein is CASSRQETQYF.

This clone has just one count. The chain links TRBV11-1 to TRBJ2-2; TRBD2 matches 10 bases. From germline, CDR1 is SGHAT and CDR2 FQDESV (reference sequence). This CDR3 spans 19 amino acids. The junction had 10 bases not matched to a gene; V was cut back by 3 bases and J by 0 bases. CDR3 loop: CASSFTVRTSGSNTGELFF. The CDR3 DNA is TGTGCCAGCAGCTTCACGGTCCGGACTAGCGGTTCGAACACCGGGGAGCTGTTTTTT.

The chain links TRBV9 to TRBJ1-2; the D gene is possibly TRBD1 (6 bases). Trimming shortened V by 7 bases and J by 3 bases, and 13 bases separated the two germline ends. The CDR3 length is 13 residues. Germline CDR1 and CDR2: SGDLS and YYNGEE. CDR3 in DNA: TGTGCCAGCGGCACTCGACAGGACTATGGCTACACCTTC. Residues: CASGTRQDYGYTF.

This chain connects TRBV4-1 to TRBJ1-4; D uncertain. The CDR3 has 19 residues. Trimming removed 0 bases at V and 5 bases at J, with 22 bases between. Per the germline V gene, CDR1 is MGHRA and CDR2 is YSYEKL. The CDR3 here is CASSQDFPFSTRRNEKLFF. In DNA, the CDR3 is TGCGCCAGCAGCCAAGATTTCCCCTTTAGTACGCGCCGGAATGAAAAACTGTTTTTT.

This clone was detected ten times or more. The chain combines TRBV10-3 with TRBJ2-7; TRBD1 is a possible D gene (5 bases). CDR1 and CDR2 from the germline V gene are ENHRY and SYGVKD. This CDR3 is built from 13 residues. V was shortened by 5 bases and J by 2 bases, with 10 bases between the two germline ends. The chain's CDR3 is CAISRQDTYEQYF. The CDR3 nucleotides are TGTGCCATCAGTCGGCAGGACACCTACGAGCAGTACTTC.

The rearrangement joins TRBV28 to TRBJ2-1; D gene ambiguous. Trimming took 6 bases from V and 6 from J, leaving 18 bases between them. CDR3 length: 15 amino acids. Germline CDR1 reads MDHEN; CDR2 reads SYDVKM. The CDR3 is CASSSSWADVNEQFF. CDR3 DNA: TGTGCCAGCAGCTCCTCTTGGGCCGACGTCAATGAGCAGTTCTTC. Full variable domain (rest looked up from reference TRBV28 and TRBJ2-1): DVKVTQSSRYLVKRTGEKVFLECVQDMDHENMFWYRQDPGLGLRLIYFSYDVKMKEKGDIPEGYSVSREKKERFSLILESASTNQTSMYLCASSSSWADVNEQFFGPGTRLTVL.

The chain uses TRBV30 and TRBJ1-5; D is unclear. CDR3 length: 13 amino acids. The V and J ends lost 2 bases and 7 bases respectively, with 12 bases between them. Germline V gene lookup returns CDR1 GTSNPN and CDR2 SVGIG (reference sequence). CDR3 residues: CAWSLGTGQPQHF. CDR3 in DNA: TGTGCCTGGAGTCTGGGCACCGGGCAGCCCCAGCATTTT.

Remarks on this clone: The sample carries other DNA sequences with the same CDR3. The chain has TRBV5-1 and TRBJ2-7, with D uncertain. CDR3 length equals 14 residues. Germline V gene sequence: CDR1 SGHRS, CDR2 YFSETQ. Trimming stripped 0 bases from V and 1 base from J, with 8 bases between. In DNA form, the CDR3 reads TGCGCCAGCAGCTTGGCCACCTCTTCCTACGAGCAGTACTTC. Protein: CASSLATSSYEQYF.

This clone was seen just once. The V call is TRBV7-6, the J call TRBJ2-5, with TRBD2 matching over 15 bases. The ends lost 4 bases at V and 9 bases at J; junction bases unmatched: 12. Germline loops: CDR1 SGHVS, CDR2 FNYEAQ. The CDR3 totals 17 residues. The chain's CDR3 is CASSSSGTSGRISAQYF. For the CDR3, the DNA is TGTGCCAGCAGCTCATCCGGGACTAGCGGGAGGATTTCGGCCCAGTACTTC.

The genes are TRBV19 and TRBJ1-2; TRBD1 aligns across 7 bases. V shed 3 bases, J shed 0 bases, and the junction held 7 bases outside the gene matches. CDR3 length: 16 residues. In germline, CDR1 is LNHDA, CDR2 SQIVND (reference sequence). The CDR3 sequence is CASSMGDRSSNYGYTF. The CDR3, as DNA: TGTGCCAGTAGTATGGGGGACAGAAGTTCTAACTATGGCTACACCTTC.

This chain links TRBV11-2 with TRBJ1-2; 8 bases align to TRBD1. Germline lookup yields CDR1 SGHAT and CDR2 FQNNGV. V gave up 5 bases and J gave up 4 bases; unmatched junction bases: 9. The CDR3 loop spans 15 amino acids. The CDR3, as DNA: TGTGCCAGCAGCCTCGGACAGGGACGTTCCTATGGCTACACCTTC. It translates to CASSLGQGRSYGYTF. Full variable domain (rest looked up from reference TRBV11-2 and TRBJ1-2): EAGVAQSPRYKIIEKRQSVAFWCNPISGHATLYWYQQILGQGPKLLIQFQNNGVVDDSQLPKDRFSAERLKGVDSTLKIQPAKLEDSAVYLCASSLGQGRSYGYTFGSGTRLTVV.

The rearrangement uses TRBV28 and TRBJ2-7; D remains unclear. The CDR3 runs 14 residues. Germline-derived CDR1 and CDR2 are MDHEN and SYDVKM. Trimming removed 5 bases at V and 2 bases at J, with 13 bases between. DNA for the CDR3: TGTGCCAGCAGTAACCGACGTCGGGCCTACGAGCAGTACTTC. The encoded protein is CASSNRRRAYEQYF.

Remarks on this clone: A much larger clone differs by one base, so this may be a read error. The J gene is TRBJ2-2, the V gene TRBV7-7, with unresolved D. Trimming pared 4 bases from V and 3 bases from J, leaving 3 bases between. The CDR3 sequence is 12 residues long. CDR1 is SSHAT, CDR2 FNYEAQ, per germline (reference sequence). The CDR3 DNA follows: TGTGCCAGCAGCTCCTACACCGGGGAGCTGTTTTTT. Translated, it gives CASSSYTGELFF.

V is TRBV19 and J is TRBJ2-1, with D unresolved. Germline CDR1 reads LNHDA; CDR2 reads SQIVND (reference sequence). Trimming took off 10 bases at V and 4 bases at J, with 11 bases between the two ends. This CDR3 is built from 12 residues. CDR3 in DNA: TGTGCCACGACGGGCCCTTACAATGAGCAGTTCTTC. Amino acids: CATTGPYNEQFF.